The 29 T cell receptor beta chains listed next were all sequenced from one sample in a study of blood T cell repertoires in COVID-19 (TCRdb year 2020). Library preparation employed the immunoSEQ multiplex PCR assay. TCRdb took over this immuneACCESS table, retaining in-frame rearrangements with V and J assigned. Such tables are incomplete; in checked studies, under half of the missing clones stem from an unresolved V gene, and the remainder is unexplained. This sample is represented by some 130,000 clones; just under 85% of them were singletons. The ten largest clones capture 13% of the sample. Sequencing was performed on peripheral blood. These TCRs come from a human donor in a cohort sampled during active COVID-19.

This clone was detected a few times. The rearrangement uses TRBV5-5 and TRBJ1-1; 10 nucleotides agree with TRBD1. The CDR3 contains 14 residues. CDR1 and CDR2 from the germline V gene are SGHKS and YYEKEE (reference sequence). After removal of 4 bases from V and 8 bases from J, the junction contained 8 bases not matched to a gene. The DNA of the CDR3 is TGTGCCAGCAGCAGGGACAGGGGTATAATCGAAGCTTTCTTT. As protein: CASSRDRGIIEAFF. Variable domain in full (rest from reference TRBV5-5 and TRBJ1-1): DAGVTQSPTHLIKTRGQQVTLRCSPISGHKSVSWYQQVLGQGPQFIFQYYEKEERGRGNFPDRFSARQFPNYSSELNVNALLLGDSALYLCASSRDRGIIEAFFGQGTRLTVV.

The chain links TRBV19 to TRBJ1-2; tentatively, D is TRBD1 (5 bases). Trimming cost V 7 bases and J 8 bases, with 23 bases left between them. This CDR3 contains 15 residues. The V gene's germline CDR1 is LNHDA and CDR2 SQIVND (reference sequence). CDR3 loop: CASTLRGIQARGYTF. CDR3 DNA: TGTGCCAGTACCCTTAGGGGAATCCAGGCTCGGGGCTACACCTTC.

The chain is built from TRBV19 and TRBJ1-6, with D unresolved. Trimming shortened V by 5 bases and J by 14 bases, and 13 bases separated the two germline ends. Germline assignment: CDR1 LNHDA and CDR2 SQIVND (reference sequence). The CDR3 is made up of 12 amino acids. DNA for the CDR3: TGTGCCAGTAGTGCTAGAAATTCGGCCCTCCACTTT. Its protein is CASSARNSALHF.

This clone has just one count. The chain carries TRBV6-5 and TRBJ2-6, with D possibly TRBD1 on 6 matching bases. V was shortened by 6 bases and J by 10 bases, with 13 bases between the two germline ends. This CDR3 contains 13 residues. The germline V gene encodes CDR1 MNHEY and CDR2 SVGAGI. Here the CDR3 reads CASRSFRGNVLTF. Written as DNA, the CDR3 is TGTGCCAGCAGGAGTTTCAGGGGAAACGTCCTGACTTTC.

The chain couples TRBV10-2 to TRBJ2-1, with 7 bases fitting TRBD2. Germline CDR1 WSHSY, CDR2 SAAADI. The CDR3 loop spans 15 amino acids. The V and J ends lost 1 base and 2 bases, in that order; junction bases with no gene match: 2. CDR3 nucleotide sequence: TGCGCCAGCAGTGAGTTAGCGGGTGCCTACAATGAGCAGTTCTTC. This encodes CASSELAGAYNEQFF.

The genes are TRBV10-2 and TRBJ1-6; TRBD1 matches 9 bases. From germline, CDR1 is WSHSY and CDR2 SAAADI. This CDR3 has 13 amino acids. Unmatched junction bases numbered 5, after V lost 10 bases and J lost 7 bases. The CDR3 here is CATTGQGNSPLHF. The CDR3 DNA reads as TGCGCCACCACGGGACAGGGAAATTCACCCCTCCACTTT.

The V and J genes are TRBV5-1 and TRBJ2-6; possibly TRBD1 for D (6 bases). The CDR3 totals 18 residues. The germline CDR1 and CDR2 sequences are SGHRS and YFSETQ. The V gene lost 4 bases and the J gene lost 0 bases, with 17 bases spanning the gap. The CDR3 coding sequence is TGCGCCAGCAGCGCCTTAGGGGGACACTTCTCTGGGGCCAACGTCCTGACTTTC. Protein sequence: CASSALGGHFSGANVLTF.

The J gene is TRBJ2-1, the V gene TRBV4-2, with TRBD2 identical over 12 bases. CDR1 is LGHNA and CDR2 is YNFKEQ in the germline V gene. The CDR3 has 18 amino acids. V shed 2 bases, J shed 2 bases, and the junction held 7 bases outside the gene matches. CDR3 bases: TGTGCCAGCAGCCAACTAGCGGGGGGGATTCCCCCCTACAATGAGCAGTTCTTC. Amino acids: CASSQLAGGIPPYNEQFF.

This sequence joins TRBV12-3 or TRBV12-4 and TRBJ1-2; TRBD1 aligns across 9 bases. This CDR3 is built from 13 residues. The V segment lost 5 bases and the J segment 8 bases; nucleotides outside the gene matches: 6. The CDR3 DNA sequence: TGTGCCAGCAGTCGCCGGGACAGGGAAGGCTACACCTTC. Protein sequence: CASSRRDREGYTF.

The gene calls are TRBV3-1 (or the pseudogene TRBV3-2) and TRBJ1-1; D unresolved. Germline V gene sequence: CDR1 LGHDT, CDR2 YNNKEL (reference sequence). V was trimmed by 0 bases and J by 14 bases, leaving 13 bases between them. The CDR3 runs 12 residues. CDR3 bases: TGTGCCAGCAGCCAAGACGGCAGGTCCGGCTTCTTT. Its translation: CASSQDGRSGFF.

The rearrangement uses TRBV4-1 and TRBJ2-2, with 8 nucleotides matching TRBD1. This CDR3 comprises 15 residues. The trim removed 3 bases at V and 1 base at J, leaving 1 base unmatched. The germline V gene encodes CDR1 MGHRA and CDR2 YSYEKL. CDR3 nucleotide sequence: TGCGCCAGCAGCCATGGGACAGGGAACACCGGGGAGCTGTTTTTT. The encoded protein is CASSHGTGNTGELFF.

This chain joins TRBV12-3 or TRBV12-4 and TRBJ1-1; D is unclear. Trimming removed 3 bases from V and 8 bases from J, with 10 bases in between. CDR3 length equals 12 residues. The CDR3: CASSFMEGEAFF. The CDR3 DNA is TGTGCCAGCAGTTTCATGGAGGGCGAAGCTTTCTTT.

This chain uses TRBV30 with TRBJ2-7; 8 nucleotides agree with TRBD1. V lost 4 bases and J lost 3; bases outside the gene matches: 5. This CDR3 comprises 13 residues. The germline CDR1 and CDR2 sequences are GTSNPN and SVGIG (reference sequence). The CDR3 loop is CAWTNRGYYEQYF. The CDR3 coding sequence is TGTGCCTGGACGAACAGGGGGTACTACGAGCAGTACTTC.

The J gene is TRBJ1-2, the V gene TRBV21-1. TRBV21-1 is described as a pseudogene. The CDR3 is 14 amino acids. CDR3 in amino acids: CASSKVEGGYGYTF. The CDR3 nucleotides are TGTGCCAGCAGCAAAGTGGAGGGAGGCTATGGCTACACCTTC.

The CDR3 here is CASSPPGLALNEQFF. DNA for the CDR3: TGTGCCAGCAGCCCCCCGGGACTAGCTCTTAATGAGCAGTTCTTC. This chain links TRBV5-4 with TRBJ2-1; 9 bases are shared with TRBD2. CDR1 is SGHNT, CDR2 YYREEE, per germline (reference sequence). The CDR3 extends over 15 amino acids. V lost 4 bases, J lost 7 bases, and 9 bases stayed unmatched.

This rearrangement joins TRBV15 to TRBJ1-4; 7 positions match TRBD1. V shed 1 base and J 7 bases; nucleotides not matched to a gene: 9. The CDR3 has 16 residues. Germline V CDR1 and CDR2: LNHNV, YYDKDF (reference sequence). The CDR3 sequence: CATSRGDRATPEKLFF. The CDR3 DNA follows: TGTGCCACCAGCAGAGGAGACAGGGCTACTCCTGAAAAACTGTTTTTT.

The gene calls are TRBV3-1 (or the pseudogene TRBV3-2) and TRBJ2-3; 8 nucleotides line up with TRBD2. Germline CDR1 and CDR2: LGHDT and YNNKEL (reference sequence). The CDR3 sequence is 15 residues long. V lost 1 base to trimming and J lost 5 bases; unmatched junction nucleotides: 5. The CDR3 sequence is CASSQAGGRVDTQYF. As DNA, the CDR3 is TGTGCCAGCAGCCAAGCGGGGGGGCGGGTAGATACGCAGTATTTT.

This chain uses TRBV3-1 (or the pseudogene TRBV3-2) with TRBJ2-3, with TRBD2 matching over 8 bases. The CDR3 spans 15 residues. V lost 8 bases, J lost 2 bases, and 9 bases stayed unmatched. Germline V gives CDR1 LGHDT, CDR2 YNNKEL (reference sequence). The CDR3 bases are TGTGCCAGCCGGGGGGGTCCGTCTGTCACAGATACGCAGTATTTT. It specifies CASRGGPSVTDTQYF.

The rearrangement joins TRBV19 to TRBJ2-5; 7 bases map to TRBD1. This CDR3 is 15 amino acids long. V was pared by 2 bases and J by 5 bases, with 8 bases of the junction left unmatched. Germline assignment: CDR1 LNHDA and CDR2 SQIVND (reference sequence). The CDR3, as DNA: TGTGCCAGTAGTATAAGGGGGACAGAGGGTGAGACCCAGTACTTC. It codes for CASSIRGTEGETQYF.

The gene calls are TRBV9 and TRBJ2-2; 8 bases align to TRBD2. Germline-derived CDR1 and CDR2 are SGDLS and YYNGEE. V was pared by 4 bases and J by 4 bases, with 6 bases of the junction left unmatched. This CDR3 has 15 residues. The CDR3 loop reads CASSHGGGRTGELFF. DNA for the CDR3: TGTGCCAGCAGCCACGGGGGGGGTCGCACCGGGGAGCTGTTTTTT.

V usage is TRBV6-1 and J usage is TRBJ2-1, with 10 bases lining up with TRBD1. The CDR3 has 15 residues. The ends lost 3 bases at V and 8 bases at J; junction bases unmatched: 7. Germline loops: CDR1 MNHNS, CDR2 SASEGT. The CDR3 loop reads CASSEGQGLWYEQFF. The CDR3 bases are TGTGCCAGCAGTGAGGGACAGGGGCTTTGGTATGAGCAGTTCTTC.

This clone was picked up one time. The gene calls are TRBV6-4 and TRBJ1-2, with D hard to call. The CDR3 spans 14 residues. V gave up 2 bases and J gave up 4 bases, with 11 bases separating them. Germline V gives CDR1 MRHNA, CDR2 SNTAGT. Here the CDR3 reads CASSDGEEGYGYTF. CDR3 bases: TGTGCCAGCAGTGACGGAGAAGAAGGCTATGGCTACACCTTC.

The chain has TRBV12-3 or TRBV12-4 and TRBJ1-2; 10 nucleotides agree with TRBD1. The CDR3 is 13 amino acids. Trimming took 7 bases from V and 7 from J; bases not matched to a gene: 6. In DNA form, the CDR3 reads TGTGCCAGCAAGGCCCGGGACAGGGGTGGCTACACCTTC. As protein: CASKARDRGGYTF.

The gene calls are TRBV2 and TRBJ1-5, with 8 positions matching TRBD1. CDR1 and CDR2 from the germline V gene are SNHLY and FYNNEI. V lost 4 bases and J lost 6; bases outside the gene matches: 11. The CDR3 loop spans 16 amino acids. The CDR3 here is CASSASRGLGRQPQHF. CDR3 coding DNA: TGTGCCAGCAGTGCTTCCAGGGGGCTGGGACGTCAGCCCCAGCATTTT.

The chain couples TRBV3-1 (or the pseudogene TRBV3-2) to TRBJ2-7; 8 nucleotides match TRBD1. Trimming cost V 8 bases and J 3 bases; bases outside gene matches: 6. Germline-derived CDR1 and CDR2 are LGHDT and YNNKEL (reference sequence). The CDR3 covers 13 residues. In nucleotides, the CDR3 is TGTGCCAGCGGGAACAGGGGGGTCTACGAGCAGTACTTC. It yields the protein CASGNRGVYEQYF.

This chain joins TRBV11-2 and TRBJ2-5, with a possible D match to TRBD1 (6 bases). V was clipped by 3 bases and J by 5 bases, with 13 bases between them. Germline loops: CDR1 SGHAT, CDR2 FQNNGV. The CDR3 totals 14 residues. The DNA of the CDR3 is TGTGCCAGCAGCTTCACAGGGAGAATGGAGACCCAGTACTTC. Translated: CASSFTGRMETQYF.

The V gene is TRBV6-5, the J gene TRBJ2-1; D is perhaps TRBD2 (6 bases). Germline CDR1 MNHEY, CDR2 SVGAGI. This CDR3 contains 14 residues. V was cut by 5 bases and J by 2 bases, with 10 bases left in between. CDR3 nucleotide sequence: TGTGCCAGCAGTAGGGACTCAGCCTACAATGAGCAGTTCTTC. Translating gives CASSRDSAYNEQFF.

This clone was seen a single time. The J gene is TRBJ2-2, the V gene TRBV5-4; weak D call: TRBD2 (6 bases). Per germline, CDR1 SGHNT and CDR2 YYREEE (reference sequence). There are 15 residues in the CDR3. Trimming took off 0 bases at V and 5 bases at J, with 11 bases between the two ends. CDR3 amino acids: CASSLVGGGTGELFF. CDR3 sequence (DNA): TGTGCCAGCAGCTTGGTCGGGGGAGGTACCGGGGAGCTGTTTTTT.

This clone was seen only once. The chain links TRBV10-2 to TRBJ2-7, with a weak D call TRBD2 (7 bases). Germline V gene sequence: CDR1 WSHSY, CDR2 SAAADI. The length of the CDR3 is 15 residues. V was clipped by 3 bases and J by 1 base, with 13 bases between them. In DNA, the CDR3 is TGCGCCAGCAGTGATAGGGCGGGGGCTTCCTACGAGCAGTACTTC. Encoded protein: CASSDRAGASYEQYF.